This TCR beta chain is from a study of cytomegalovirus exposure and HLA in healthy donors. Study background: Both the roughly 120 validation repertoires and the approximately 640 first-cohort repertoires used the same platform, as reported by a later analysis. Study conclusions and caveats: Among TCR beta chains, those listed as cytomegalovirus-associated numbered around 160. The study found most TCR sequences rare, yet found some public TCRs in many donors. High sensitivity and specificity were reportedly achieved when the classifier diagnosed cytomegalovirus status.

TCRdb's copy holds only in-frame clones and misses some; the assay was immunoSEQ multiplex PCR. The sample includes under 95,000 clones, 94% of them seen just once. Worth noting for this clone: Its target is unknown.

The material sequenced was PBMCs. The receptor was isolated from a woman aged 18-30 years in good health and CMV-seropositive.

The chain's CDR3 is CSAIGSPQAFF. CDR3 DNA: TGCAGTGCTATCGGGAGTCCCCAAGCTTTCTTT. The chain has TRBV20-1 and TRBJ1-1; the D is unclear. Germline CDR1 and CDR2: DFQATT and SNEGSKA (reference sequence). Trimming pared 4 bases from V and 9 bases from J, leaving 12 bases between. The CDR3 consists of 11 residues.